Following are 21 T cell receptor beta chains from one sample sequenced in a study of control samples from healthy donors and cancer patients. Repertoires were generated with immunoSEQ multiplex PCR, while TCRdb's copy carries only in-frame clones and drops some. The sample includes 74,000 or so clones, around nine tenths of them seen just once. Sequencing was carried out using blood. Source of these receptors: a man aged 50-60 years in good health.

The rearrangement uses TRBV11-2 and TRBJ1-2; D is possibly TRBD1 (5 bases). The germline V gene has CDR1 SGHAT and CDR2 FQNNGV. This CDR3 region has 14 residues. V was cut by 1 base and J by 7 bases, with 13 bases left in between. The CDR3 DNA follows: TGTGCCAGCAGCTTAGTGCAGGGCGCAGTTGGCTACACCTTC. It is translated as CASSLVQGAVGYTF. The whole variable domain, filled in from reference TRBV11-2 and TRBJ1-2, reads EAGVAQSPRYKIIEKRQSVAFWCNPISGHATLYWYQQILGQGPKLLIQFQNNGVVDDSQLPKDRFSAERLKGVDSTLKIQPAKLEDSAVYLCASSLVQGAVGYTFGSGTRLTVV.

The rearrangement links TRBV15 to TRBJ1-2, with D hard to call. Trimming took 2 bases from V and 9 from J, leaving 19 bases between them. The V gene's germline CDR1 is LNHNV and CDR2 YYDKDF (reference sequence). The CDR3 is 15 residues long. The CDR3: CATSRNSIQMSSYTF. The DNA for the CDR3 is TGTGCCACCAGCAGAAATAGTATACAGATGTCGAGCTACACCTTC.

This chain links TRBV3-1 (or the pseudogene TRBV3-2) with TRBJ2-3; D remains unclear. V was pared by 4 bases and J by 1 base, with 3 bases between. The CDR3 runs 12 residues. Germline V gene data show CDR1 as LGHDT and CDR2 as YNNKEL (reference sequence). CDR3 coding DNA: TGTGCCAGCAGCCCTCGCACAGATACGCAGTATTTT. It codes for CASSPRTDTQYF.

The chain is built from TRBV12-3 or TRBV12-4 and TRBJ2-7, with 7 bases aligning to TRBD1. With 6 bases clipped from V and 2 bases from J, the junction kept 4 bases outside the gene matches. CDR3 length: 13 residues. The CDR3 DNA reads TGTGCCAGCAGGACAGGGTTGACCTACGAGCAGTACTTC. As protein: CASRTGLTYEQYF.

This clone has a single count. The rearrangement joins TRBV6-5 to TRBJ1-5; D is undetermined. This CDR3 has 12 amino acids. The V gene's germline CDR1 is MNHEY and CDR2 SVGAGI. Trimming removed 4 bases at V and 4 bases at J, with 5 bases between. In DNA, the CDR3 is TGTGCCAGCAGTTCCCGAAATCAGCCCCAGCATTTT. Residues: CASSSRNQPQHF.

The chain recombines TRBV5-1 with TRBJ2-7; D is perhaps TRBD2 (5 bases). Between the trimmed V and J ends, which lost 9 bases and 0 bases, there was a span of 13 bases. This CDR3 is built from 13 residues. Germline assignment: CDR1 SGHRS and CDR2 YFSETQ. In DNA form, the CDR3 reads TGCGCCACCTTTGGAGGAGTCTCCTACGAGCAGTACTTC. This sequence encodes CATFGGVSYEQYF.

The CDR3 nucleotides are TGTGCCAGCAGTGAGCGGGACACCAATCAGCCCCAGCATTTT. It yields the protein CASSERDTNQPQHF. The genes are TRBV2 and TRBJ1-5, with a tentative D call TRBD1 (6 bases). Trimming left V 3 bases short and J 3 bases short, with 9 bases between. The CDR3 is made up of 14 amino acids. Germline V gene data show CDR1 as SNHLY and CDR2 as FYNNEI. Variable domain in full (rest from reference TRBV2 and TRBJ1-5): EPEVTQTPSHQVTQMGQEVILRCVPISNHLYFYWYRQILGQKVEFLVSFYNNEISEKSEIFDDQFSVERPDGSNFTLKIRSTKLEDSAMYFCASSERDTNQPQHFGDGTRLSIL.

The J gene is TRBJ2-4, the V gene TRBV5-1, with no clear D. The CDR3 is 16 amino acids. Germline V CDR1 and CDR2: SGHRS, YFSETQ. Trimming removed 0 bases from V and 0 bases from J, with 10 bases in between. CDR3: CASSLAVGIAKNIQYF. The CDR3 DNA reads TGCGCCAGCAGCTTGGCCGTAGGTATAGCCAAAAACATTCAGTACTTC.

V gene TRBV6-5 combines with J gene TRBJ1-1, with a weak D call TRBD1 (6 bases). V was shortened by 7 bases and J by 7 bases, with 16 bases between the two germline ends. The CDR3 covers 13 residues. Germline CDR1 is MNHEY and CDR2 is SVGAGI. Written as DNA, the CDR3 is TGTGCCAGCACGTGGAGGGGGGCGGGTGAAGCTTTCTTT. It codes for CASTWRGAGEAFF.

This chain links TRBV7-8 with TRBJ2-2, with D perhaps TRBD2 (7 bases). The CDR3 length is 15 residues. V shed 3 bases and J shed 3 bases, with 11 bases lying between them. From germline, CDR1 is SGHVS and CDR2 FQNEAQ. CDR3 residues: CASSLRGGDTGELFF. DNA for the CDR3: TGTGCCAGCAGCTTGAGGGGGGGCGACACCGGGGAGCTGTTTTTT.

This chain connects TRBV21-1 to TRBJ2-3. TRBV21-1 is a documented pseudogene. The CDR3 has 20 amino acids. Here the CDR3 reads CASSKAPGPKAGKPTDTQYF. The CDR3 coding sequence is TGTGCCAGCAGCAAAGCCCCGGGACCCAAGGCGGGCAAACCCACAGATACGCAGTATTTT.

V is TRBV6-5 and J is TRBJ2-5, with 10 bases that match TRBD2. V was clipped by 8 bases and J by 5 bases; unmatched bases: 11. This CDR3 has 15 residues. Germline-derived CDR1 and CDR2 are MNHEY and SVGAGI. DNA of the CDR3: TGTGCCAGCTCCCCCAGCGGGGGGGCCTGGGAGACCCAGTACTTC. It specifies CASSPSGGAWETQYF.

V usage is TRBV3-1 (or the pseudogene TRBV3-2) and J usage is TRBJ1-2, with TRBD1 matching 7 bases. Trimming removed 2 bases from V and 6 bases from J; junction bases left unmatched: 9. Germline V gene lookup returns CDR1 LGHDT and CDR2 YNNKEL (reference sequence). The CDR3 is 15 residues long. CDR3 coding DNA: TGTGCCAGCAGCCAAACGGCAGGGGGAGGGAATGGCTACACCTTC. Its translation is CASSQTAGGGNGYTF.

The chain carries TRBV6-5 and TRBJ1-1; D is ambiguous. The V and J ends lost 0 bases and 0 bases respectively, with 8 bases between them. This CDR3 comprises 15 residues. Germline V gene sequence: CDR1 MNHEY, CDR2 SVGAGI. The CDR3 DNA follows: TGTGCCAGCAGTTACTCGGGCGGGATGAACACTGAAGCTTTCTTT. This encodes CASSYSGGMNTEAFF.

V usage is TRBV6-5 and J usage is TRBJ2-3; TRBD1 is a possible D gene (7 bases). Trimming shortened V by 2 bases and J by 5 bases, and 14 bases separated the two germline ends. This CDR3 comprises 15 residues. The germline CDR1 and CDR2 sequences are MNHEY and SVGAGI. In nucleotides, the CDR3 is TGTGCCAGCAGTTACGCACAGGGGCGGGGAGATACGCAGTATTTT. Translating it yields CASSYAQGRGDTQYF.

The chain couples TRBV20-1 to TRBJ1-2; possibly TRBD1 for D (5 bases). CDR3 size: 15 residues. The V gene's germline CDR1 is DFQATT and CDR2 SNEGSKA (reference sequence). Trimming took 3 bases from V and 4 from J, leaving 18 bases between them. CDR3 bases: TGCAGTGCTAGTTCGGGGGGAGGGGCCTCCTATGGCTACACCTTC. This gives the protein CSASSGGGASYGYTF.

The chain combines TRBV6-5 with TRBJ1-1; 10 bases line up with TRBD1. Germline V lookup: CDR1 MNHEY, CDR2 SVGAGI. The CDR3 is made up of 13 amino acids. J was trimmed by 4 bases and V by 6 bases; bases with no gene match: 2. The CDR3, as DNA: TGTGCCAGCAGCGGGACAGGGGTCACTGAAGCTTTCTTT. It codes for CASSGTGVTEAFF.

The CDR3 coding sequence is TGTGCCAGCAGCCCCCGGAATCTTCTCCCCACCTATGGCTACACCTTC. This encodes CASSPRNLLPTYGYTF. This chain links TRBV3-1 (or the pseudogene TRBV3-2) with TRBJ1-2, with D uncertain. Germline V gene lookup returns CDR1 LGHDT and CDR2 YNNKEL (reference sequence). Deletions cut 4 bases from V and 4 bases from J, with 19 bases between. The CDR3 sequence is 16 residues long.

The rearrangement links TRBV6-5 to TRBJ1-2; 7 nucleotides agree with TRBD1. The V gene end was trimmed by 11 bases and the J gene end by 6 bases; junction bases not matched to a gene: 3. The CDR3 is made up of 10 amino acids. Germline values: CDR1 MNHEY, CDR2 SVGAGI. The CDR3 region is CADRENGYTF. As DNA, the CDR3 is TGTGCCGACAGGGAGAATGGCTACACCTTC.

The rearrangement uses TRBV4-1 and TRBJ2-5, with D unresolved. Germline lookup yields CDR1 MGHRA and CDR2 YSYEKL. The CDR3 has 14 residues. With 0 bases removed from V and 3 bases from J, the gap between germline ends came to 8 bases. The CDR3: CASSQENSEETQYF. The CDR3 DNA is TGCGCCAGCAGCCAAGAGAACAGCGAAGAGACCCAGTACTTC.

The chain uses TRBV7-6 and TRBJ1-4; 7 bases fit TRBD1. Germline lookup yields CDR1 SGHVS and CDR2 FNYEAQ. V was pared by 1 base and J by 7 bases, with 3 bases of the junction left unmatched. CDR3 size: 14 residues. The CDR3 spells CASSLGDRAEKLFF. CDR3 nucleotide sequence: TGTGCCAGCAGCTTAGGAGACAGGGCTGAAAAACTGTTTTTT.